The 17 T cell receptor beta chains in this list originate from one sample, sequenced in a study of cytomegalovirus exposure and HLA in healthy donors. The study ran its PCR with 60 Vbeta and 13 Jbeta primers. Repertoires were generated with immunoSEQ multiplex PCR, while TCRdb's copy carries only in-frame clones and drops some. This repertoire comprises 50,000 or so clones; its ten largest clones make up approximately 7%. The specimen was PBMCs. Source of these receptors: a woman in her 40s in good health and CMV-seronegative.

CDR3 DNA sequence: TGTGCCAGCAGGTACCGGGACACTGCATCAGATACGCAGTATTTT. It translates to CASRYRDTASDTQYF. V gene TRBV6-5 combines with J gene TRBJ2-3; TRBD1 is a possible D gene (6 bases). V gave up 6 bases and J gave up 4 bases, with 17 bases separating them. CDR1 is MNHEY and CDR2 is SVGAGI in the germline V gene. The CDR3 has 15 amino acids.

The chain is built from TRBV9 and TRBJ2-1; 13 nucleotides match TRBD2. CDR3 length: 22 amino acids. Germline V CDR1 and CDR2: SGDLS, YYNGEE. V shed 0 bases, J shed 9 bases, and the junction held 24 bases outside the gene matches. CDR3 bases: TGTGCCAGCAGCGTAGGAACCCTCGGACCTTCCACTAGCGGGAGGGCCGGTGGTGAGCAGTTCTTC. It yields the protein CASSVGTLGPSTSGRAGGEQFF.

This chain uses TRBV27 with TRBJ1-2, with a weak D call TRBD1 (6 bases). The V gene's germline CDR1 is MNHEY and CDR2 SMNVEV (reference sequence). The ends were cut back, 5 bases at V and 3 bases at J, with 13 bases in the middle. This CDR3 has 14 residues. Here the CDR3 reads CASSPRGGDYGYTF. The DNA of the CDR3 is TGTGCCAGCAGTCCAAGGGGGGGAGACTATGGCTACACCTTC.

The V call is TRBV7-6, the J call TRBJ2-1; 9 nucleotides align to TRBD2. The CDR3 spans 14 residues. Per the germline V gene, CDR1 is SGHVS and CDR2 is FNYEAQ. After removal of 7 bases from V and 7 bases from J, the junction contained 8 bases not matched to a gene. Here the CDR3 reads CASTEAGGANEQFF. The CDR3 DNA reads TGTGCCAGCACCGAGGCGGGGGGGGCGAATGAGCAGTTCTTC.

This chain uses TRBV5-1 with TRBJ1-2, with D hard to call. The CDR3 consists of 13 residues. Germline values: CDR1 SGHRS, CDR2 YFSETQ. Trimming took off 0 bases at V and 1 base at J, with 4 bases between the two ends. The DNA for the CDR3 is TGCGCCAGCAGCTTGGGCAGTAACTATGGCTACACCTTC. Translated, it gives CASSLGSNYGYTF.

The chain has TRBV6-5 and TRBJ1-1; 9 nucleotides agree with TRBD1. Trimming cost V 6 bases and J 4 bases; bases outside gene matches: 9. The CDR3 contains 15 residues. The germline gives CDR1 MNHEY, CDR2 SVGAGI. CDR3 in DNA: TGTGCCAGCAGGGCCCCGGGACAGGGTTTCACTGAAGCTTTCTTT. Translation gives CASRAPGQGFTEAFF.

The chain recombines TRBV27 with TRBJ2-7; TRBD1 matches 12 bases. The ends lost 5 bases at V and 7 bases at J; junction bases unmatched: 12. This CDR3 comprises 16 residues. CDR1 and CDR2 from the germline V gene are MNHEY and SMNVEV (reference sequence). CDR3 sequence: CASSPKVGQGAGEQYF. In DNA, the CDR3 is TGTGCCAGCAGTCCGAAGGTGGGACAGGGGGCCGGGGAGCAGTACTTC.

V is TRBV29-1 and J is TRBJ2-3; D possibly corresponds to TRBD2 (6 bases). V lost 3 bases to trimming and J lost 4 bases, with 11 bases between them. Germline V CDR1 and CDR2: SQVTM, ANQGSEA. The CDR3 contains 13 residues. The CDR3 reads CSVELAPADTQYF. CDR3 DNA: TGCAGCGTTGAGCTAGCGCCCGCAGATACGCAGTATTTT.

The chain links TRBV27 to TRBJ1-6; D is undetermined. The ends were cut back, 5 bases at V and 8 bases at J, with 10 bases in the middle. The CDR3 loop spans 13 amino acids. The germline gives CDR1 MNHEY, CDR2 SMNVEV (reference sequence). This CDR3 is CASSPRGYSPLHF. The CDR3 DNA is TGTGCCAGCAGTCCCCGAGGCTATTCACCCCTCCACTTT.

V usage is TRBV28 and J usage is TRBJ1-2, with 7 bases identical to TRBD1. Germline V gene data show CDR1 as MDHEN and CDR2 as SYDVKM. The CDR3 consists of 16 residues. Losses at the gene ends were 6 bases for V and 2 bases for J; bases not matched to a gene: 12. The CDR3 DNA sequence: TGTGCCAGCAGGAATACAGGGGAACCCACAAACTATGGCTACACCTTC. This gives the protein CASRNTGEPTNYGYTF.

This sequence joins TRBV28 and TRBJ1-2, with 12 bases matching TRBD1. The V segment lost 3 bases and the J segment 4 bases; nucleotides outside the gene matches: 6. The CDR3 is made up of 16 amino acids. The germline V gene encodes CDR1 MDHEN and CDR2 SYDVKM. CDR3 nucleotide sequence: TGTGCCAGCAGTTTGGGACAGGGGGCGCGGGGCTATGGCTACACCTTC. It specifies CASSLGQGARGYGYTF.

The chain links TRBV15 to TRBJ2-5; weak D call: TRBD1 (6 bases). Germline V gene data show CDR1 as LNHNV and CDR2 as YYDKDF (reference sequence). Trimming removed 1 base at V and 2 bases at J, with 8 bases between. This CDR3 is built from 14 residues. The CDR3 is CATSRGGQQETQYF. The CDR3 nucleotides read TGTGCCACCAGCAGAGGAGGACAGCAAGAGACCCAGTACTTC.

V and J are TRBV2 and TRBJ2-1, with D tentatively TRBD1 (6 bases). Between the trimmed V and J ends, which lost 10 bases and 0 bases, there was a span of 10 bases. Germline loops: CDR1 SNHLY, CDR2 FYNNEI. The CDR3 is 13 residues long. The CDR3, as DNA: TGTGCCACCAGACAGGCCTCCTACAATGAGCAGTTCTTC. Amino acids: CATRQASYNEQFF.

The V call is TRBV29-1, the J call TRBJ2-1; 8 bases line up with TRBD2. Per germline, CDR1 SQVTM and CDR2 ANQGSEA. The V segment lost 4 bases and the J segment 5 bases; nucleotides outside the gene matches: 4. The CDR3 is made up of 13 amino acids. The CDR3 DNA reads TGCAGCGTTGGTAGCGGGATACACAATGAGCAGTTCTTC. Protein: CSVGSGIHNEQFF.

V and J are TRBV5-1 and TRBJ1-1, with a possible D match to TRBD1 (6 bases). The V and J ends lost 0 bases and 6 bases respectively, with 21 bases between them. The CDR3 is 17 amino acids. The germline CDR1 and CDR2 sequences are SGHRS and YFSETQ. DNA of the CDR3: TGCGCCAGCAGCTTGGTGGTGACAGGTGGAATGGCCCCTGAAGCTTTCTTT. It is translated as CASSLVVTGGMAPEAFF.

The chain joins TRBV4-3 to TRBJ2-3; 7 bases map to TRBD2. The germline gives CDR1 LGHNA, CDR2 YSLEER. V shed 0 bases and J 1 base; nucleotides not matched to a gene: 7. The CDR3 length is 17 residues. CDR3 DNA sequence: TGCGCCAGCAGCCAAGATGGGAGGGGCTGGGGCACAGATACGCAGTATTTT. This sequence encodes CASSQDGRGWGTDTQYF.

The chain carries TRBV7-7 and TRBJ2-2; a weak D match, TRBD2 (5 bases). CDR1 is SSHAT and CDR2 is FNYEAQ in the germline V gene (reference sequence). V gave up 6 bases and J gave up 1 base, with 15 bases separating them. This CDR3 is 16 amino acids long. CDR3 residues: CASSPQRGENTGELFF. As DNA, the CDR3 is TGTGCCAGCAGTCCCCAACGGGGAGAGAACACCGGGGAGCTGTTTTTT.